The clone carrying this TCR beta chain was seen ten or more times. The TCR beta CDR3 regions underwent amplification using RNA transcripts as the source. The study used the HTBI primer set for a first-round RT-PCR of the TCR CDR3. TCRdb re-called the multiplex PCR reads through MiXCR, storing one row per CDR3 protein. The sample has about 620,000 distinct CDR3 sequences, around 15% seen once. This entry belongs to a study of T cells in Graves' hyperthyroidism and ophthalmopathy. The CDR3 loop spans 14 amino acids. CDR1 is LGHDT, CDR2 YNNKEL, per germline (reference sequence). The germline V and J ends were trimmed by 4 bases and 4 bases, with 14 bases remaining between them.

The J gene is TRBJ2-7, the V gene TRBV3-1, with D possibly matching TRBD1 (5 bases). The source is a woman aged 25 to 39 with Graves' hyperthyroidism. The sequenced sample was blood. The CDR3 nucleotides are TGTGCCAGCAGCCTAAGGGGAATCGGGTACGAGCAGTACTTC. Translation: CASSLRGIGYEQYF.